Reported below is one T cell receptor beta chain. Its antigen remains unknown. Data came from immunoSEQ multiplex PCR; TCRdb stores just in-frame clones and leaves some out. The table shows more than 850,000 clones, with around three quarters occurring only once. V lost 0 bases and J lost 3; bases outside the gene matches: 8. CDR1 and CDR2 (germline): SGHAT, FQDESV (reference sequence). The CDR3 runs 17 residues. The entry originates in a study of shared clonotypes between healthy human individuals. Findings and caveats of the study: With few donors, the genetic and exposure-history diversity represented was limited. The study found 4.5% to 5% of naive CD4 clonotypes shared across a few donors.

The chain combines TRBV11-1 with TRBJ2-7; 10 bases are shared with TRBD1. The source of this sequence is a man aged 18 to 30 in good health. Some clones in this sample may be carry-over from other donors' samples. The specimen was memory CD4+ T cells from PBMCs. The subset: CD45RA-negative fraction. The CDR3 loop is CASSLARGQGDYYEQYF. CDR3 in DNA: TGTGCCAGCAGCTTAGCGCGTGGACAGGGGGATTACTACGAGCAGTACTTC.